This TCR beta chain was found in a study of Graves' ophthalmopathy and Graves' hyperthyroidism. On the study more broadly: The study drew peripheral blood at initial diagnosis, before any treatment.

The authors amplified TCR beta CDR3 regions from RNA transcripts. Second-round multiplex PCR came after a first-round RT-PCR that employed HTBI primers. From the multiplex PCR reads, TCRdb called clonotypes with MiXCR, one entry per CDR3 protein. The sample contains around 400,000 distinct CDR3 sequences, roughly 21% of which appear only once. This clonotype occurred a few times. A read error may be the cause here, since a much bigger clone is one base away. In germline, CDR1 is KGHDR, CDR2 SFDVKD. This CDR3 has 16 amino acids. The trim removed 5 bases at V and 14 bases at J, leaving 18 bases unmatched.

This sequence joins TRBV24-1 and TRBJ2-4; TRBD1 matches at 9 bases. Sequencing was done on a sample of peripheral blood. The sequence derives from a woman between 18 and 29 years old with stable Graves' hyperthyroidism. The DNA of the CDR3 is TGTGCCACCAGTGGGACAGGGGCCGAAGGCAAAAACAGTAAGTACTTC. Amino acids: CATSGTGAEGKNSKYF.